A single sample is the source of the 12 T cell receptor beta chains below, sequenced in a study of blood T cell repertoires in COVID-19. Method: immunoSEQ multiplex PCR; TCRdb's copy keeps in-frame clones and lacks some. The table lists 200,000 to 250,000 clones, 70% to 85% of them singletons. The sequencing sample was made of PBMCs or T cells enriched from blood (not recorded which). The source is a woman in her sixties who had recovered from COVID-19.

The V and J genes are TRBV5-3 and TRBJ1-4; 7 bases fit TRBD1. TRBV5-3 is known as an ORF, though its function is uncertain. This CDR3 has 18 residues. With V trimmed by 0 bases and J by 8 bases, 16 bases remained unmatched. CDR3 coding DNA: TGTGCCAGAAGCTTGGCGACAGGGATTGGGACGGCGGGCGAAAAACTGTTTTTT. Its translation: CARSLATGIGTAGEKLFF.

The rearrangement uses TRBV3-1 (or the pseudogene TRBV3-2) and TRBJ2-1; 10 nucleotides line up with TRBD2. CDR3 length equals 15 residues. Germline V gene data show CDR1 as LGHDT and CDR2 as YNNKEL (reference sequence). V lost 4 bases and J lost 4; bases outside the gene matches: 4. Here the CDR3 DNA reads TGTGCCAGCAGCCCAACTAGCGGGATGTACAATGAGCAGTTCTTC. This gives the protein CASSPTSGMYNEQFF.

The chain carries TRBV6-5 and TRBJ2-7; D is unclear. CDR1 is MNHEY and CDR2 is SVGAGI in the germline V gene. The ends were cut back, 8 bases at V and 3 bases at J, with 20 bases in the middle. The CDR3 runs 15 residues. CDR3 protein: CASRHQEQLHYEQYF. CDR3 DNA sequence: TGTGCCAGCCGTCATCAAGAACAGCTTCACTACGAGCAGTACTTC.

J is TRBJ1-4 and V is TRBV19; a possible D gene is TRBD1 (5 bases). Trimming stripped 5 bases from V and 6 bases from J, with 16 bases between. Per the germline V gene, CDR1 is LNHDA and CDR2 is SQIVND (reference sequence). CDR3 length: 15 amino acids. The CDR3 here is CASSQAGMGYEKLFF. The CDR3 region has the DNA TGTGCCAGTAGTCAAGCAGGGATGGGTTATGAAAAACTGTTTTTT.

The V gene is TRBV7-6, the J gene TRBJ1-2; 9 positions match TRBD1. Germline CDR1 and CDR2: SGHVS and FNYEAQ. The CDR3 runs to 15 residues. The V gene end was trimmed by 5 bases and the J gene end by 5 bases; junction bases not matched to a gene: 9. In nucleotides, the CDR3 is TGTGCCAGCAGCCCAACCCTGGACAGGGGTTATGGCTACACCTTC. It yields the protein CASSPTLDRGYGYTF.

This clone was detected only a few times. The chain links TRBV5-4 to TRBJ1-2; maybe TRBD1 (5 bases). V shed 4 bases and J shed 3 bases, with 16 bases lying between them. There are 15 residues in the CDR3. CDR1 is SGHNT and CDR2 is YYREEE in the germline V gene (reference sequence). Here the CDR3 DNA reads TGTGCCAGCAGCGCGCTGGCAGGGCAGGACTATGGCTACACCTTC. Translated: CASSALAGQDYGYTF.

The DNA of the CDR3 is TGTGCCAGCAGCATACGGGGGTACCAAGAGACCCAGTACTTC. It encodes CASSIRGYQETQYF. The chain joins TRBV5-5 to TRBJ2-5; D possibly corresponds to TRBD2 (6 bases). In germline, CDR1 is SGHKS, CDR2 YYEKEE (reference sequence). Trimming pared 4 bases from V and 0 bases from J, leaving 10 bases between. This CDR3 is built from 14 residues.

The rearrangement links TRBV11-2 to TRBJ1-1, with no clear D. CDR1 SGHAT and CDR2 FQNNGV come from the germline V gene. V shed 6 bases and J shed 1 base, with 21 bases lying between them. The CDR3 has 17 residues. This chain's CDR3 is CASSSNYRIRENTEAFF. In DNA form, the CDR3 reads TGTGCCAGCAGTTCTAATTATCGAATTCGGGAGAACACTGAAGCTTTCTTT.

The CDR3 DNA reads as TGTGCCAGCAGCTTGAAGGCGGTCGGCAGCGGGGCTTTCTTT. Its translation: CASSLKAVGSGAFF. V usage is TRBV5-5 and J usage is TRBJ1-1; unclear D gene. The CDR3 runs to 14 residues. CDR1 and CDR2 (germline): SGHKS, YYEKEE (reference sequence). V lost 1 base, J lost 11 bases, and 18 bases lay in between.

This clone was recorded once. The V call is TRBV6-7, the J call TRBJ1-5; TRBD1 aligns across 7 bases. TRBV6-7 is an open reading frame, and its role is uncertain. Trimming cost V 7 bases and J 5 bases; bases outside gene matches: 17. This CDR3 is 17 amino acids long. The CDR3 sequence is CASIRTEAGGDDQPQHF. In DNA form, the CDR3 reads TGTGCCAGCATTCGAACGGAGGCAGGGGGTGATGATCAGCCCCAGCATTTT.

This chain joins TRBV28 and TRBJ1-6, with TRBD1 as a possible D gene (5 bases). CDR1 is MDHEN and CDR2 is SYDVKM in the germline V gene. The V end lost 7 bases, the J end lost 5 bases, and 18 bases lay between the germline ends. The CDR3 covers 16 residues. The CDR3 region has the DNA TGTGCCAGCATGAAGGGTGGTGCAGGGAATAATTCACCCCTCCACTTT. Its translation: CASMKGGAGNNSPLHF.

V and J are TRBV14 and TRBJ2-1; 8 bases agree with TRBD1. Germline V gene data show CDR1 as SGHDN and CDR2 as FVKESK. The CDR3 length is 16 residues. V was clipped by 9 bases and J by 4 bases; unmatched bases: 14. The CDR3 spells CASTPQDRDIYNEQFF. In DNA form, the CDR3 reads TGTGCCAGTACCCCCCAGGACAGGGACATATACAATGAGCAGTTCTTC.